This T cell receptor (beta chain) is drawn from a study of T cells in Graves' hyperthyroidism and ophthalmopathy. Study-level points and caveats: Blood samples included most of the expanded thyroid clonotypes exceeding 0.001.

A note on this clonotype: Antigen specificity is unknown.

RNA transcripts gave rise to amplified TCR beta CDR3 regions. HTBI primers were used for first-round RT-PCR of the TCR CDR3. Each CDR3 protein is one row after TCRdb ran MiXCR on the multiplex PCR reads. Of approximately 480,000 distinct CDR3 sequences listed, roughly 20% are singletons. V shed 2 bases and J shed 0 bases, with 11 bases lying between them. CDR1 is GTSNPN and CDR2 is SVGIG in the germline V gene (reference sequence). The CDR3 sequence is 15 residues long. Researchers barred patients who had uncontrolled infection, other autoimmune disease, pregnancy or lactation. The receptor was derived from a man in his late teens or twenties with Graves' hyperthyroidism. This chain links TRBV30 with TRBJ2-4; D remains unclear. The sample was blood. In DNA, the CDR3 is TGTGCCTGGAGTTCCCAGCCACTAGCCAAAAACATTCAGTACTTC. Translating it yields CAWSSQPLAKNIQYF.